This T cell receptor (beta chain) was profiled in a study of CD8 T cells in Susac syndrome. Reverse transcription of 0.5 to 1 ug RNA was performed with random hexamers. TCRdb re-analysed the immunoSEQ multiplex PCR reads in MiXCR, keeping a single row per CDR3 protein. The sample lists approximately 79,000 distinct CDR3 sequences, 90% to 95% occurring once. Germline V gives CDR1 SGHTA, CDR2 FQGNSA. This CDR3 comprises 14 residues. The V end was cut by 7 bases, the J end by 1 base, with 12 bases between. The V gene is TRBV7-2, the J gene TRBJ2-3; a weak D match, TRBD1 (6 bases). The sample was CD8+ T cells from PBMCs. The clonotype was recovered from a human donor with Susac syndrome. The CDR3 protein is CASMNRVGTDTQYF. CDR3 sequence (DNA): TGTGCCAGCATGAACAGGGTGGGCACAGATACGCAGTATTTT.